Listed below are T cell receptor beta chains from one sample, sequenced in a study of molecular identifiers for immune sequencing clone quantification. TCRdb independently ran MiXCR on the PCR reads; one entry per CDR3 protein. The repertoire includes just over 40,000 distinct CDR3 sequences, approximately 25% of them detected once, and around 0.97% sits in the top ten. Source material: naive CD8+ T cells from blood, with Jurkat cell RNA spiked in. Source of these receptors: a human donor in good health. Some libraries in this study had Jurkat cell RNA spiked in. The CDR3 runs from the conserved cysteine through the conserved F or W. The order of the fields is V gene, clone size, D gene, CDR3 length, J gene, CDR3 protein, CDR3 DNA. A D gene is named only where the DNA matches it firmly. The size of a clone is reported for some rows only, either as once, few or many, or as a class for expanded clones.

v_call: TRBV20-1; clone_size: many; d_call: NA; cdr3_length: 13; j_call: TRBJ1-1; cdr3_aa: CSARAFTYAEAFF; cdr3_nt: TGCAGTGCTAGAGCTTTTACATACGCTGAAGCTTTCTTT
v_call: TRBV27; clone_size: many; d_call: NA; cdr3_length: 11; j_call: TRBJ2-1; cdr3_aa: CASSQYNEQFF; cdr3_nt: TGTGCCAGCAGTCAATACAATGAGCAGTTCTTC
v_call: TRBV20-1; clone_size: NA; d_call: NA; cdr3_length: 16; j_call: TRBJ1-1; cdr3_aa: CSARDSDTRLNTEAFF; cdr3_nt: TGCAGTGCTAGAGATTCGGACACTCGATTGAACACTGAAGCTTTCTTT
v_call: TRBV9; clone_size: many; d_call: NA; cdr3_length: 14; j_call: TRBJ2-5; cdr3_aa: CASSAWDSQETQYF; cdr3_nt: TGTGCCAGCAGCGCTTGGGACTCACAAGAGACCCAGTACTTC
v_call: TRBV5-4; clone_size: many; d_call: NA; cdr3_length: 13; j_call: TRBJ1-1; cdr3_aa: CASSLRGRTEAFF; cdr3_nt: TGTGCCAGCAGCTTGAGGGGCCGCACTGAAGCTTTCTTT
v_call: TRBV19; clone_size: few; d_call: NA; cdr3_length: 15; j_call: TRBJ1-5; cdr3_aa: CASSILTRGGQPQHF; cdr3_nt: TGTGCCAGTAGTATACTCACGAGGGGCGGTCAGCCCCAGCATTTT
v_call: TRBV20-1; clone_size: few; d_call: NA; cdr3_length: 14; j_call: TRBJ2-7; cdr3_aa: CSARDHEGNYEQYF; cdr3_nt: TGCAGTGCTAGAGATCATGAAGGGAACTACGAGCAGTACTTC
v_call: TRBV20-1; clone_size: many; d_call: NA; cdr3_length: 13; j_call: TRBJ2-2; cdr3_aa: CSAKAPNTGELFF; cdr3_nt: TGCAGTGCTAAAGCGCCGAACACCGGGGAGCTGTTTTTT
v_call: TRBV7-6; clone_size: many; d_call: TRBD1; cdr3_length: 17; j_call: TRBJ2-1; cdr3_aa: CASSLLIAGTGPQEQFF; cdr3_nt: TGTGCCAGCAGCCTCCTCATCGCCGGGACAGGTCCACAGGAGCAGTTCTTC
v_call: TRBV5-4; clone_size: many; d_call: NA; cdr3_length: 14; j_call: TRBJ2-5; cdr3_aa: CATGGNDRQETQYF; cdr3_nt: TGTGCCACAGGAGGGAATGACAGGCAAGAGACCCAGTACTTC
v_call: TRBV27; clone_size: many; d_call: TRBD2; cdr3_length: 14; j_call: TRBJ2-7; cdr3_aa: CATKPGLAAYEQYF; cdr3_nt: TGTGCCACCAAACCGGGACTAGCGGCCTACGAGCAGTACTTC
v_call: TRBV15; clone_size: many; d_call: TRBD2; cdr3_length: 14; j_call: TRBJ2-3; cdr3_aa: CATSTSGRSDTQYF; cdr3_nt: TGTGCCACCAGCACTAGCGGGAGGTCAGATACGCAGTATTTT
v_call: TRBV6-5; clone_size: many; d_call: TRBD1; cdr3_length: 14; j_call: TRBJ2-5; cdr3_aa: CASSRQGRRETQYF; cdr3_nt: TGTGCCAGCAGTCGACAGGGGCGGAGAGAGACCCAGTACTTC
v_call: TRBV7-9; clone_size: NA; d_call: NA; cdr3_length: 12; j_call: TRBJ1-1; cdr3_aa: CASSMGITEALF; cdr3_nt: TGTGCCAGTTCGATGGGGATCACTGAAGCTCTCTTT
v_call: TRBV4-1; clone_size: many; d_call: TRBD1; cdr3_length: 18; j_call: TRBJ2-5; cdr3_aa: CASSQEPTGTGDLETQYF; cdr3_nt: TGCGCCAGCAGCCAAGAACCCACCGGGACAGGGGATTTGGAGACCCAGTACTTC
v_call: TRBV27; clone_size: many; d_call: NA; cdr3_length: 13; j_call: TRBJ1-5; cdr3_aa: CASSLGRGQPQHF; cdr3_nt: TGTGCCAGCAGTTTAGGGAGGGGCCAGCCCCAGCATTTT
v_call: TRBV12-5; clone_size: many; d_call: NA; cdr3_length: 14; j_call: TRBJ2-3; cdr3_aa: CASGLSLFPNTQYF; cdr3_nt: TGTGCTAGTGGTTTATCCCTTTTTCCCAATACGCAGTATTTT
v_call: TRBV6-2/TRBV6-3; clone_size: NA; d_call: NA; cdr3_length: 17; j_call: TRBJ2-5; cdr3_aa: CASRDKSSTYVVGRQYF; cdr3_nt: TGTGCCAGCAGAGACAAGTCTAGCACCTACGTCGTGGGACGCCAGTACTTC
v_call: TRBV6-2/TRBV6-3; clone_size: many; d_call: NA; cdr3_length: 14; j_call: TRBJ2-5; cdr3_aa: CASSIGPPAETQYF; cdr3_nt: TGTGCCAGCTCTATAGGACCCCCGGCCGAGACCCAGTACTTC
v_call: TRBV5-5; clone_size: many; d_call: NA; cdr3_length: 15; j_call: TRBJ2-7; cdr3_aa: CASSLDRIRVPEQYF; cdr3_nt: TGTGCCAGCAGCTTGGATCGTATTAGGGTTCCCGAGCAGTACTTC
v_call: TRBV28; clone_size: many; d_call: TRBD2; cdr3_length: 18; j_call: TRBJ2-3; cdr3_aa: CASSLLGMTSGGTDTQYF; cdr3_nt: TGTGCCAGCAGTTTATTAGGAATGACTAGCGGGGGCACAGATACGCAGTATTTT
v_call: TRBV12-3/TRBV12-4; clone_size: NA; d_call: NA; cdr3_length: 17; j_call: TRBJ1-5; cdr3_aa: CAGSLGAGNRGNQPLHF; cdr3_nt: TGTGCCGGCAGTTTAGGGGCAGGCAACAGAGGGAATCAGCCCCTGCATTTT
v_call: TRBV7-9; clone_size: few; d_call: NA; cdr3_length: 16; j_call: TRBJ2-7; cdr3_aa: CASTGGPGHTSYEQYF; cdr3_nt: TGTGCCAGCACCGGAGGACCGGGACACACGTCCTACGAGCAGTACTTC
v_call: TRBV6-5; clone_size: many; d_call: TRBD2; cdr3_length: 14; j_call: TRBJ2-3; cdr3_aa: CASRASGTQDTQYF; cdr3_nt: TGTGCCAGCAGGGCTAGCGGGACCCAAGATACGCAGTATTTT
v_call: TRBV19; clone_size: many; d_call: NA; cdr3_length: 13; j_call: TRBJ2-5; cdr3_aa: CASSIGGLETQYF; cdr3_nt: TGTGCCAGTAGTATAGGGGGTTTGGAGACCCAGTACTTC
v_call: TRBV7-9; clone_size: NA; d_call: NA; cdr3_length: 16; j_call: TRBJ1-4; cdr3_aa: CASSLLLSGTLEKLFF; cdr3_nt: TGTGCCAGCAGCTTGCTCCTTTCAGGGACCCTCGAAAAACTGTTTTTT
v_call: TRBV28; clone_size: many; d_call: NA; cdr3_length: 15; j_call: TRBJ1-5; cdr3_aa: CASSLMRGVGQPQHF; cdr3_nt: TGTGCCAGCAGTTTAATGAGGGGAGTAGGGCAGCCCCAGCATTTT
v_call: TRBV19; clone_size: NA; d_call: NA; cdr3_length: 15; j_call: TRBJ2-7; cdr3_aa: CATSWRALNSYELYF; cdr3_nt: TGCGCCACCTCTTGGCGGGCGTTAAACTCCTACGAGCTGTACTTC
v_call: TRBV4-3; clone_size: NA; d_call: TRBD2; cdr3_length: 17; j_call: TRBJ2-3; cdr3_aa: CANSQDASGGRGDTQYF; cdr3_nt: TGCGCCAACAGCCAAGATGCTAGCGGAGGCCGGGGAGATACGCAGTATTTT
v_call: TRBV4-1; clone_size: NA; d_call: NA; cdr3_length: 15; j_call: TRBJ2-7; cdr3_aa: CASSQKGSRIYEQYF; cdr3_nt: TGCGCCAGCAGCCAAAAAGGCAGCAGAATCTACGAGCAGTACTTC
v_call: TRBV5-1; clone_size: many; d_call: NA; cdr3_length: 17; j_call: TRBJ1-1; cdr3_aa: CASTFTGTGPVGTEAFF; cdr3_nt: TGCGCCAGCACTTTTACCGGGACGGGACCCGTAGGCACTGAAGCTTTCTTT
v_call: TRBV4-3; clone_size: many; d_call: TRBD1; cdr3_length: 15; j_call: TRBJ2-1; cdr3_aa: CASSRDRVSYNEQFF; cdr3_nt: TGCGCCAGCAGCCGGGACAGGGTCTCCTACAATGAGCAGTTCTTC
v_call: TRBV20-1; clone_size: many; d_call: TRBD1; cdr3_length: 14; j_call: TRBJ1-2; cdr3_aa: CSAKDRGGLYGYTF; cdr3_nt: TGCAGTGCCAAGGACAGGGGTGGACTCTATGGCTACACCTTC
v_call: TRBV4-3; clone_size: many; d_call: NA; cdr3_length: 17; j_call: TRBJ1-5; cdr3_aa: CASSPSRTEYSNQPQHF; cdr3_nt: TGCGCCAGCAGCCCGAGCCGGACGGAGTATAGCAATCAGCCCCAGCATTTT
v_call: TRBV28; clone_size: many; d_call: TRBD1; cdr3_length: 14; j_call: TRBJ1-2; cdr3_aa: CASSLGQGALWYTF; cdr3_nt: TGTGCCAGCAGCCTGGGACAGGGGGCTTTGTGGTACACCTTC
v_call: TRBV29-1; clone_size: many; d_call: NA; cdr3_length: 14; j_call: TRBJ1-2; cdr3_aa: CSVGAARVDYGYTF; cdr3_nt: TGCAGCGTCGGGGCCGCGAGGGTTGACTATGGCTACACCTTC
v_call: TRBV21-1; clone_size: many; d_call: NA; cdr3_length: 17; j_call: TRBJ2-3; cdr3_aa: CASSKTSGGASTDTQYF; cdr3_nt: TGTGCCAGCAGCAAGACTAGCGGGGGGGCTAGCACAGATACGCAGTATTTT
v_call: TRBV2; clone_size: many; d_call: NA; cdr3_length: 14; j_call: TRBJ2-1; cdr3_aa: CASQGMAGGNEQFF; cdr3_nt: TGTGCCTCTCAAGGGATGGCGGGCGGGAATGAGCAGTTCTTC
v_call: TRBV4-2; clone_size: NA; d_call: NA; cdr3_length: 16; j_call: TRBJ1-1; cdr3_aa: CPSSKHHVQANTEAFF; cdr3_nt: TGTCCCAGCAGCAAACATCATGTTCAGGCGAACACTGAAGCTTTCTTT
v_call: TRBV30; clone_size: NA; d_call: NA; cdr3_length: 15; j_call: TRBJ2-1; cdr3_aa: CAWSDLRHSYNEQFF; cdr3_nt: TGTGCCTGGAGTGACCTGCGACACTCCTACAATGAGCAGTTCTTC
v_call: TRBV27; clone_size: many; d_call: TRBD1; cdr3_length: 13; j_call: TRBJ2-7; cdr3_aa: CASSPGQAVEQYF; cdr3_nt: TGTGCCAGCAGTCCGGGACAGGCGGTCGAGCAGTACTTC
v_call: TRBV7-6; clone_size: NA; d_call: TRBD2; cdr3_length: 14; j_call: TRBJ2-2; cdr3_aa: CASSLSGRAGELFF; cdr3_nt: TGTGCCAGCAGCTTATCCGGGAGGGCCGGGGAGCTGTTTTTT
v_call: TRBV9; clone_size: many; d_call: NA; cdr3_length: 12; j_call: TRBJ2-7; cdr3_aa: CASSGAGFEQYF; cdr3_nt: TGTGCCAGCAGCGGCGCCGGGTTCGAGCAGTACTTC
v_call: TRBV6-6; clone_size: NA; d_call: TRBD1; cdr3_length: 16; j_call: TRBJ1-5; cdr3_aa: CASSNRPGTGQEPQHF; cdr3_nt: TGTGCCAGCAGCAACCGTCCCGGGACAGGCCAGGAACCCCAGCATTTT
v_call: TRBV12-3/TRBV12-4; clone_size: NA; d_call: NA; cdr3_length: 16; j_call: TRBJ2-7; cdr3_aa: CASSFSRDANGYEQYF; cdr3_nt: TGTGCCAGCAGTTTTAGTAGGGACGCAAATGGCTACGAGCAGTACTTC
v_call: TRBV27; clone_size: NA; d_call: NA; cdr3_length: 14; j_call: TRBJ1-1; cdr3_aa: CASSLRPPNTEAFF; cdr3_nt: TGTGCCAGCAGTTTGAGGCCCCCGAACACTGAAGCTTTCTTT
v_call: TRBV6-2/TRBV6-3; clone_size: many; d_call: NA; cdr3_length: 16; j_call: TRBJ2-5; cdr3_aa: CASSRTPRVREETQYF; cdr3_nt: TGTGCCAGCAGCCGAACCCCACGGGTACGGGAAGAGACCCAGTACTTC
v_call: TRBV19; clone_size: once; d_call: NA; cdr3_length: 14; j_call: TRBJ2-1; cdr3_aa: CASSIPGWVDEQFF; cdr3_nt: TGTGCCAGTAGTATTCCAGGGTGGGTAGATGAGCAGTTCTTC
v_call: TRBV20-1; clone_size: many; d_call: NA; cdr3_length: 12; j_call: TRBJ2-7; cdr3_aa: CSVFQGVYEQYF; cdr3_nt: TGCAGTGTGTTCCAGGGCGTCTACGAGCAGTACTTC